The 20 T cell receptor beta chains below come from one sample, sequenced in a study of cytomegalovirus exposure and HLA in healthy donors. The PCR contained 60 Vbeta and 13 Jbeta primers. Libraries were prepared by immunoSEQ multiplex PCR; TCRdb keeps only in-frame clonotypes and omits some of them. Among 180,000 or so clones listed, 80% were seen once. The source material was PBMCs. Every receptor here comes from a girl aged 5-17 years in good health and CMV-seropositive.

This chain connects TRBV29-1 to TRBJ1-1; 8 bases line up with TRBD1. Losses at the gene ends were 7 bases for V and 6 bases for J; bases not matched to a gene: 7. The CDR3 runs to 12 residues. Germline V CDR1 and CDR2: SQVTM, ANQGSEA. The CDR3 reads CSGGQGASEAFF. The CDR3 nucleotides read TGCAGCGGGGGGCAGGGGGCTTCTGAAGCTTTCTTT.

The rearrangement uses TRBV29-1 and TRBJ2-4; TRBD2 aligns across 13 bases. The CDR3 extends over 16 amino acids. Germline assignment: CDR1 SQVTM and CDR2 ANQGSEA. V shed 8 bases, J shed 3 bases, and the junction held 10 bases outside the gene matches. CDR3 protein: CSPRGLAGWRKNIQYF. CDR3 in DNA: TGCAGCCCGCGGGGACTAGCGGGATGGCGCAAAAACATTCAGTACTTC.

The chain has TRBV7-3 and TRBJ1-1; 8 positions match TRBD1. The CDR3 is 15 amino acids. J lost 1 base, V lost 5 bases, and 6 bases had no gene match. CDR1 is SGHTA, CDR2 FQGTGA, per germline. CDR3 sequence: CASSLTQGANTEAFF. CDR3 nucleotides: TGTGCCAGCAGCCTCACCCAGGGGGCGAACACTGAAGCTTTCTTT.

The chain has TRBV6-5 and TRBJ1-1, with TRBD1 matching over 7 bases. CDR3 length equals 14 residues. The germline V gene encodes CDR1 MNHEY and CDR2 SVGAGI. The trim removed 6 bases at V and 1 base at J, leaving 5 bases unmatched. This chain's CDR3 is CASSRGTENTEAFF. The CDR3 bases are TGTGCCAGCAGCCGCGGGACAGAGAACACTGAAGCTTTCTTT.

CDR3 in amino acids: CAWRVGFEQYF. The CDR3, as DNA: TGTGCCTGGAGAGTCGGGTTCGAGCAGTACTTC. This rearrangement joins TRBV30 to TRBJ2-7, with D uncertain. With 3 bases removed from V and 6 bases from J, the gap between germline ends came to 9 bases. The CDR3 covers 11 residues. Germline CDR1 and CDR2: GTSNPN and SVGIG (reference sequence).

The CDR3 region is CASSPRQGAIYGYTF. DNA of the CDR3: TGTGCCAGCAGTCCGCGACAGGGGGCGATCTATGGCTACACCTTC. The J gene is TRBJ1-2, the V gene TRBV2; 10 bases line up with TRBD1. Germline-derived CDR1 and CDR2 are SNHLY and FYNNEI. V gave up 5 bases and J gave up 4 bases; unmatched junction bases: 7. The CDR3 runs to 15 residues.

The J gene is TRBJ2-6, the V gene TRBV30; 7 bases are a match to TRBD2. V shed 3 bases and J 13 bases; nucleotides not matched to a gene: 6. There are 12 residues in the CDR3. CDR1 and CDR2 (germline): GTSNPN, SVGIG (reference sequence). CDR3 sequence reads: CAWSLAALVLTF. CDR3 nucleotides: TGTGCCTGGAGCCTAGCGGCTTTAGTCCTGACTTTC.

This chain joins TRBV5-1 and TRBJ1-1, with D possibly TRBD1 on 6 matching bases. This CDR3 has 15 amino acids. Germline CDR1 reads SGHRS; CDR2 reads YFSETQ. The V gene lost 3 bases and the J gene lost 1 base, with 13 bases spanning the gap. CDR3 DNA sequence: TGCGCCAGCAGCTCCCGGACAGCCCCGAACACTGAAGCTTTCTTT. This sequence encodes CASSSRTAPNTEAFF.

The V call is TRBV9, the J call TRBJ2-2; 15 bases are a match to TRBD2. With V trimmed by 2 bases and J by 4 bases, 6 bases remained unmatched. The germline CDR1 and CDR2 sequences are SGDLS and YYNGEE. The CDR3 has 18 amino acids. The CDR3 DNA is TGTGCCAGCAGCGTCGGACTAGCGGGAGGGCAGGTCACCGGGGAGCTGTTTTTT. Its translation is CASSVGLAGGQVTGELFF. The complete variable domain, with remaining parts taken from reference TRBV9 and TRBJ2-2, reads DSGVTQTPKHLITATGQRVTLRCSPRSGDLSVYWYQQSLDQGLQFLIQYYNGEERAKGNILERFSAQQFPDLHSELNLSSLELGDSALYFCASSVGLAGGQVTGELFFGEGSRLTVL.

The CDR3 is CASSRTSGGPNEQFF. DNA for the CDR3: TGTGCCAGCTCAAGGACTAGCGGGGGGCCTAATGAGCAGTTCTTC. This rearrangement joins TRBV18 to TRBJ2-1, with TRBD2 identical over 14 bases. Germline V gene data show CDR1 as KGHSH and CDR2 as LQKENI. V gave up 5 bases and J gave up 7 bases; unmatched junction bases: 4. The CDR3 spans 15 residues.

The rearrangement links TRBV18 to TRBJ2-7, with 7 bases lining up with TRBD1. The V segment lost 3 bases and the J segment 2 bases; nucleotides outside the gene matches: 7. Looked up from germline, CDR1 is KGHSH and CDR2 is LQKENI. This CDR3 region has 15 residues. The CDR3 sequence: CASSPGGTEAYEQYF. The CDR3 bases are TGTGCCAGCTCACCGGGTGGGACAGAGGCCTACGAGCAGTACTTC. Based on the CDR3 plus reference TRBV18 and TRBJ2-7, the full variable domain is NAGVMQNPRHLVRRRGQEARLRCSPMKGHSHVYWYRQLPEEGLKFMVYLQKENIIDESGMPKERFSAEFPKEGPSILRIQQVVRGDSAAYFCASSPGGTEAYEQYFGPGTRLTVT.

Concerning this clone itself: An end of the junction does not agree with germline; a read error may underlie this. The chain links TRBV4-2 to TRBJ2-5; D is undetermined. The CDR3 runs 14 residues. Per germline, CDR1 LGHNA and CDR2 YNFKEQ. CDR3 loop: CASSPEVEREAQYF. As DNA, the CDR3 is TGTGCCAGCAGCCCAGAGGTGGAAAGAGAGGCCCAGTACTTC.

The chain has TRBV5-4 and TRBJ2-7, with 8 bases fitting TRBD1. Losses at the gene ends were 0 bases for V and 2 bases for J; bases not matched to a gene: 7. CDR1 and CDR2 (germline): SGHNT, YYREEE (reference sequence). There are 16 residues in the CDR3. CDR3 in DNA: TGTGCCAGCAGCTTGGGGTCGACAGGGGCCACCTACGAGCAGTACTTC. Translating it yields CASSLGSTGATYEQYF.

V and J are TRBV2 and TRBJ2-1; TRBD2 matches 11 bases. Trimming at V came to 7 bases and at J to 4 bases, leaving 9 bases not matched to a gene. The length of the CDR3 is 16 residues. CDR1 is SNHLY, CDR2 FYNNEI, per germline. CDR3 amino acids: CASTLVAGGPYNEQFF. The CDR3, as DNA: TGTGCCAGCACTCTCGTAGCGGGAGGGCCGTACAATGAGCAGTTCTTC.

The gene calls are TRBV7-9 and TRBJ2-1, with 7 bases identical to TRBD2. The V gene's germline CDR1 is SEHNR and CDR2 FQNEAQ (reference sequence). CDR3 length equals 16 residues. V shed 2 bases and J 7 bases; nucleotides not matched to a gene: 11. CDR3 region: CASSLPLGEGGNEQFF. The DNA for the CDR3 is TGTGCCAGCAGCTTACCCCTAGGGGAGGGAGGAAATGAGCAGTTCTTC.

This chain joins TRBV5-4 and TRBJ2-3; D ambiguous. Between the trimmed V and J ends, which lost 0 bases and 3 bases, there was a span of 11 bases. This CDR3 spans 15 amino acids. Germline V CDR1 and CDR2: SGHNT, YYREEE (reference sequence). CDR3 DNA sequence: TGTGCCAGCAGCTTGGCCTTAGCCCCGACAGATACGCAGTATTTT. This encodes CASSLALAPTDTQYF.

The CDR3 sequence: CASSYRGSGNEQFF. The CDR3 DNA reads TGTGCCAGCAGTTACAGAGGGTCGGGCAATGAGCAGTTCTTC. This chain uses TRBV6-5 with TRBJ2-1; perhaps TRBD2 as D (5 bases). V was shortened by 2 bases and J by 6 bases, with 11 bases between the two germline ends. CDR3 length: 14 residues. Germline CDR1 MNHEY, CDR2 SVGAGI.

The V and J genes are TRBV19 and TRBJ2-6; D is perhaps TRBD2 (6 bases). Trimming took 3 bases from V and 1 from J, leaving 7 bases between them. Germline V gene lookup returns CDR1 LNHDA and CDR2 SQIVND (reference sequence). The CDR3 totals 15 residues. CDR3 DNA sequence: TGTGCCAGTAGTATCGCGGGGTCTGGGGCCAACGTCCTGACTTTC. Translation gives CASSIAGSGANVLTF.

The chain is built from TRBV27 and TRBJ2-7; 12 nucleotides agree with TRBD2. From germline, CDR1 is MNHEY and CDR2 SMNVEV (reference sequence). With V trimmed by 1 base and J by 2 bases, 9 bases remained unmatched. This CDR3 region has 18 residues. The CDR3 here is CASSLYASGRGATYEQYF. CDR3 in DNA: TGTGCCAGCAGTTTATATGCTAGCGGGAGGGGCGCCACCTACGAGCAGTACTTC.

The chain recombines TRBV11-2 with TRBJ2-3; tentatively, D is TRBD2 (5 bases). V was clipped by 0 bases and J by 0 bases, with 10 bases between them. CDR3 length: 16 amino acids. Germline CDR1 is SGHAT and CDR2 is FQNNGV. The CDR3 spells CASSLDLRESTDTQYF. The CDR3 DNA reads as TGTGCCAGCAGCTTAGATCTTCGGGAAAGCACAGATACGCAGTATTTT.